This T cell receptor (beta chain) stems from a study of CD8 T cells in ankylosing spondylitis. This clonotype was seen repeatedly, ten times or more. Germline and junction disagree at one end, which may indicate a read error. TCRdb independently ran MiXCR on the 5' RACE reads; one entry per CDR3 protein. The sample yields tens of thousands of distinct CDR3 sequences, approximately 5.7% seen once. Germline CDR1 reads SGHDT; CDR2 reads YYEEEE. The CDR3 spans 18 residues. The TCR comes from a male donor with ankylosing spondylitis. Source material: synovial fluid, either unsorted or a sorted T cell fraction (not recorded which). V gene TRBV5-6 combines with J gene TRBJ2-7; D may correspond to TRBD1 or TRBD2 (5 bases each). CDR3 nucleotide sequence: TGTGCCAGCACCTTGAGGGAACAGGCCGAGATATTCCGCTACGAGCAGTACTTC. It encodes CASTLREQAEIFRYEQYF.